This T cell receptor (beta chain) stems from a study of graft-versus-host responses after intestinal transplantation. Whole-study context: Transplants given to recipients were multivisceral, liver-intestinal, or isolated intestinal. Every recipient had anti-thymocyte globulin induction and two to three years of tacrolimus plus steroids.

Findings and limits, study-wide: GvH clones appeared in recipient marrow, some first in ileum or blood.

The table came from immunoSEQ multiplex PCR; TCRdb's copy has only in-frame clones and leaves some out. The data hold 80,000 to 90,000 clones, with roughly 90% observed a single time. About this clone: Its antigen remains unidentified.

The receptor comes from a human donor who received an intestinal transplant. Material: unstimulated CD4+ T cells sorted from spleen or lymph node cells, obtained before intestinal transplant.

The CDR3 coding sequence is TGCGCCAGCAGCGCCGACAGTACCAATGAAAAACTGTTTTTT. Translating it yields CASSADSTNEKLFF. The rearrangement uses TRBV5-1 and TRBJ1-4; the D gene is possibly TRBD1 (5 bases). Trimming shortened V by 4 bases and J by 5 bases, and 12 bases separated the two germline ends. The germline V gene has CDR1 SGHRS and CDR2 YFSETQ. This CDR3 has 14 amino acids. The whole variable domain, filled in from reference TRBV5-1 and TRBJ1-4, reads KAGVTQTPRYLIKTRGQQVTLSCSPISGHRSVSWYQQTPGQGLQFLFEYFSETQRNKGNFPGRFSGRQFSNSRSEMNVSTLELGDSALYLCASSADSTNEKLFFGSGTQLSVL.